These 29 T cell receptor beta chains were sequenced from one sample in a study of control samples from healthy donors and cancer patients. TCRdb keeps only in-frame clones here, not all; method: immunoSEQ multiplex PCR. Of fewer than 200,000 clones listed, 80% to 95% are singletons. The sequenced sample consisted of blood. The receptors here all came from a man between 18 and 29 years old in good health.

V is TRBV6-5 and J is TRBJ2-5; TRBD2 might be the D (7 bases). With 7 bases removed from V and 3 bases from J, the gap between germline ends came to 18 bases. Germline V lookup: CDR1 MNHEY, CDR2 SVGAGI. The length of the CDR3 is 15 residues. CDR3 sequence (DNA): TGTGCCAGCACTAGGACTAGGGGGGTCAAAGAGACCCAGTACTTC. Translating it yields CASTRTRGVKETQYF.

The chain recombines TRBV5-1 with TRBJ2-4; D remains ambiguous. Trimming removed 1 base at V and 6 bases at J, with 11 bases between. The CDR3 spans 14 residues. The germline gives CDR1 SGHRS, CDR2 YFSETQ. The CDR3 coding sequence is TGCGCCAGCAGCTTGTCGCTAACTCTAAACATTCAGTACTTC. Translated: CASSLSLTLNIQYF.

This clone has a single count. The chain links TRBV18 to TRBJ2-1, with D perhaps TRBD1 (6 bases). CDR3 length: 15 amino acids. Germline CDR1 is KGHSH and CDR2 is LQKENI. V was shortened by 6 bases and J by 6 bases, with 18 bases between the two germline ends. For the CDR3, the DNA is TGTGCCAGCTCGATACGAGGGGACACATTCAATGAGCAGTTCTTC. Protein: CASSIRGDTFNEQFF.

The chain couples TRBV3-1 (or the pseudogene TRBV3-2) to TRBJ2-3; no definite D call. With 6 bases removed from V and 4 bases from J, the gap between germline ends came to 5 bases. There are 11 residues in the CDR3. Per the germline V gene, CDR1 is LGHDT and CDR2 is YNNKEL (reference sequence). CDR3 loop: CASRQSDTQYF. The CDR3 DNA is TGTGCCAGCAGACAATCAGATACGCAGTATTTT.

The gene calls are TRBV7-3 and TRBJ2-1; 12 bases are shared with TRBD1. The CDR3 is made up of 16 amino acids. V trimming: 5 bases; J trimming: 5 bases; junction bases outside the gene matches: 7. The germline V gene encodes CDR1 SGHTA and CDR2 FQGTGA. In DNA form, the CDR3 reads TGTGCCAGCAGCGTGTACGGGACAGGGGGCAACAATGAGCAGTTCTTC. Protein: CASSVYGTGGNNEQFF. The whole variable domain, remainder taken from reference TRBV7-3 and TRBJ2-1, is GAGVSQTPSNKVTEKGKYVELRCDPISGHTALYWYRQSLGQGPEFLIYFQGTGAADDSGLPNDRFFAVRPEGSVSTLKIQRTERGDSAVYLCASSVYGTGGNNEQFFGPGTRLTVL.

The rearrangement links TRBV29-1 to TRBJ1-3; the D is unclear. The V end was cut by 4 bases, the J end by 8 bases, with 15 bases between. Germline V gene lookup returns CDR1 SQVTM and CDR2 ANQGSEA. CDR3 size: 13 residues. This CDR3 reads CSVALGVGDTIYF. In DNA form, the CDR3 reads TGCAGCGTTGCGTTAGGCGTTGGGGACACCATATATTTT.

About this clone: The DNA is left out, because the CDR3 cannot be placed on it with certainty; the CDR3 is given as TCRdb lists it. The chain couples TRBV21-1 to TRBJ2-7; the table's D call TRBD1 went unverified against the DNA. TRBV21-1 constitutes a pseudogene. 22 amino acids form the CDR3, both terminal residues included. The CDR3 here is CASRKGEDVGQGASLLLYEQYF.

This chain joins TRBV7-2 and TRBJ1-4; 7 bases line up with TRBD1. V trimming: 4 bases; J trimming: 0 bases; junction bases outside the gene matches: 8. The germline CDR1 and CDR2 sequences are SGHTA and FQGNSA. The CDR3 has 17 residues. The CDR3 bases are TGTGCCAGCAGCTCCTACAGGGGACATGCAACTAATGAAAAACTGTTTTTT. The encoded protein is CASSSYRGHATNEKLFF.

This rearrangement joins TRBV20-1 to TRBJ1-1; D not resolved. The germline gives CDR1 DFQATT, CDR2 SNEGSKA (reference sequence). Trimming pared 4 bases from V and 5 bases from J, leaving 8 bases between. This CDR3 has 11 residues. CDR3 region: CSATGGTEAFF. As DNA, the CDR3 is TGCAGTGCTACAGGCGGGACTGAAGCTTTCTTT.

The V and J genes are TRBV19 and TRBJ2-7, with a tentative D call TRBD2 (6 bases). Trimming removed 5 bases from V and 7 bases from J, with 18 bases in between. Germline V lookup: CDR1 LNHDA, CDR2 SQIVND (reference sequence). The CDR3 has 14 residues. The CDR3 loop reads CASSATSHRGEQYF. The DNA for the CDR3 is TGTGCCAGTAGTGCGACTTCACATCGGGGGGAGCAGTACTTC.

This chain joins TRBV2 and TRBJ1-5, with TRBD1 matching 12 bases. The ends lost 5 bases at V and 7 bases at J; junction bases unmatched: 12. The CDR3 sequence is 17 residues long. CDR1 and CDR2 from the germline V gene are SNHLY and FYNNEI. In DNA form, the CDR3 reads TGTGCCAGCAGTAGTCCTGCCGGGACAGGGGGCGAACAGCCCCAGCATTTT. Its protein product is CASSSPAGTGGEQPQHF.

The chain employs TRBV27 and TRBJ1-5; no clear D gene. This CDR3 has 13 residues. Trimming stripped 2 bases from V and 10 bases from J, with 12 bases between. Germline V gene lookup returns CDR1 MNHEY and CDR2 SMNVEV (reference sequence). The CDR3 coding sequence is TGTGCCAGCAGTTTAACTGCATCACGACCCCAGCATTTT. Encoded protein: CASSLTASRPQHF.

This sequence joins TRBV18 and TRBJ2-1; no clear D. The V gene lost 2 bases and the J gene lost 4 bases, with 6 bases spanning the gap. The CDR3 covers 13 residues. Germline V CDR1 and CDR2: KGHSH, LQKENI. In DNA, the CDR3 is TGTGCCAGCTCACCAAACAAGTACAATGAGCAGTTCTTC. Translated, it gives CASSPNKYNEQFF.

The chain recombines TRBV28 with TRBJ2-2; 8 bases are shared with TRBD2. Germline CDR1 and CDR2: MDHEN and SYDVKM. Trimming cost V 11 bases and J 1 base; bases outside gene matches: 6. The CDR3 loop spans 14 amino acids. The CDR3 reads CASRAGGNTGELFF. CDR3 DNA sequence: TGTGCCTCCCGGGCGGGGGGGAACACCGGGGAGCTGTTTTTT.

This clone was seen once. The chain recombines TRBV24-1 with TRBJ1-2; unclear D gene. The CDR3 extends over 14 amino acids. Germline lookup yields CDR1 KGHDR and CDR2 SFDVKD. Trimming removed 2 bases from V and 6 bases from J, with 12 bases in between. This chain's CDR3 is CATSDSSLRDGYTF. CDR3 bases: TGTGCCACCAGTGATTCCAGCCTGAGGGATGGCTACACCTTC.

The chain's CDR3 is CASSQVDNTEAFF. CDR3 nucleotides: TGTGCCAGCAGCCAAGTTGATAACACTGAAGCTTTCTTT. The chain links TRBV4-2 to TRBJ1-1; D gene uncertain. V lost 1 base and J 2 bases, leaving 5 bases between the germline ends. Germline CDR1 reads LGHNA; CDR2 reads YNFKEQ. This CDR3 has 13 residues.

The chain combines TRBV7-2 with TRBJ1-6, with unresolved D. This CDR3 is built from 16 residues. V lost 0 bases and J lost 7, with 13 bases in between. CDR1 is SGHTA and CDR2 is FQGNSA in the germline V gene. The CDR3 bases are TGTGCCAGCAGCTTAGCTCGGTCCGGGCCCAATTCACCCCTCCACTTT. It encodes CASSLARSGPNSPLHF.

V is TRBV19 and J is TRBJ1-4; D ambiguous. Germline CDR1 is LNHDA and CDR2 is SQIVND (reference sequence). Trimming stripped 5 bases from V and 5 bases from J, with 12 bases between. The CDR3 has 14 amino acids. This CDR3 reads CASSSFGGNEKLFF. The CDR3 DNA reads TGTGCCAGTAGTTCCTTCGGAGGCAATGAAAAACTGTTTTTT.

The gene calls are TRBV2 and TRBJ1-4; TRBD1 is a possible D gene (5 bases). The V end lost 6 bases, the J end lost 8 bases, and 16 bases lay between the germline ends. The CDR3 covers 14 residues. Germline V gene sequence: CDR1 SNHLY, CDR2 FYNNEI. CDR3: CASSQGIGDEKLFF. The CDR3 nucleotides read TGTGCCAGCAGCCAAGGGATTGGGGACGAAAAACTGTTTTTT.

The chain employs TRBV7-3 and TRBJ2-1; maybe TRBD2 (5 bases). The CDR3 is made up of 14 amino acids. Germline assignment: CDR1 SGHTA and CDR2 FQGTGA. V was shortened by 1 base and J by 7 bases, with 11 bases between the two germline ends. The CDR3 DNA reads as TGTGCCAGCAGCTTAAATGAGGGCCGGAATGAGCAGTTCTTC. This sequence encodes CASSLNEGRNEQFF.

Only one count was recorded for this clone. The J gene is TRBJ2-2, the V gene TRBV5-1; D remains ambiguous. V lost 2 bases and J lost 3, with 14 bases in between. CDR1 is SGHRS, CDR2 YFSETQ, per germline. The CDR3 contains 16 residues. This CDR3 is CASSLGQLRDTGELFF. DNA for the CDR3: TGCGCCAGCAGCTTAGGTCAGCTGCGAGACACCGGGGAGCTGTTTTTT.

The chain employs TRBV2 and TRBJ1-2; no definite D call. The ends were cut back, 4 bases at V and 2 bases at J, with 8 bases in the middle. The CDR3 has 13 amino acids. Looked up from germline, CDR1 is SNHLY and CDR2 is FYNNEI. The CDR3 is CASSGRPNYGYTF. The CDR3 coding sequence is TGTGCCAGCAGTGGAAGGCCCAACTATGGCTACACCTTC. The full variable domain, with the rest looked up from reference TRBV2 and TRBJ1-2, is EPEVTQTPSHQVTQMGQEVILRCVPISNHLYFYWYRQILGQKVEFLVSFYNNEISEKSEIFDDQFSVERPDGSNFTLKIRSTKLEDSAMYFCASSGRPNYGYTFGSGTRLTVV.

This clone occurred once. The chain has TRBV30 and TRBJ1-2; 8 bases fit TRBD1. J lost 2 bases, V lost 7 bases, and 3 bases had no gene match. This CDR3 is 12 amino acids long. Germline CDR1 and CDR2: GTSNPN and SVGIG (reference sequence). In DNA form, the CDR3 reads TGTGCCTTGACAGGGGTGAACTATGGCTACACCTTC. Protein sequence: CALTGVNYGYTF.

V and J are TRBV11-2 and TRBJ2-5; a possible D gene is TRBD1 (6 bases). Trimming took off 2 bases at V and 0 bases at J, with 13 bases between the two ends. Germline CDR1 SGHAT, CDR2 FQNNGV. The CDR3 consists of 16 residues. The CDR3 loop reads CASSLQGHPYQETQYF. In DNA, the CDR3 is TGTGCCAGCAGCTTACAGGGACACCCGTACCAAGAGACCCAGTACTTC.

The gene calls are TRBV3-1 (or the pseudogene TRBV3-2) and TRBJ2-2; D is undetermined. Trimming removed 11 bases from V and 1 base from J, with 8 bases in between. Germline V gives CDR1 LGHDT, CDR2 YNNKEL (reference sequence). This CDR3 has 12 residues. The chain's CDR3 is CAVNQNTGELFF. The CDR3 DNA reads as TGTGCCGTGAACCAGAACACCGGGGAGCTGTTTTTT.

The chain joins TRBV10-2 to TRBJ1-5; D is unclear. V lost 2 bases and J lost 5, with 7 bases in between. The CDR3 spans 13 residues. Looked up from germline, CDR1 is WSHSY and CDR2 is SAAADI. CDR3 amino acids: CASSESSYQPQHF. The CDR3 DNA follows: TGCGCCAGCAGTGAGAGTAGTTATCAGCCCCAGCATTTT.

This chain connects TRBV10-3 to TRBJ2-1; a weak D match, TRBD2 (7 bases). Germline-derived CDR1 and CDR2 are ENHRY and SYGVKD. Trimming stripped 2 bases from V and 8 bases from J, with 16 bases between. CDR3 length equals 15 residues. Written as DNA, the CDR3 is TGTGCCATCAGTGAGATTCGGGGGGCGCGGGATGAGCAGTTCTTC. Translating gives CAISEIRGARDEQFF.

V and J are TRBV30 and TRBJ2-7; perhaps D is TRBD1 or TRBD2 (7 bases each). Germline values: CDR1 GTSNPN, CDR2 SVGIG (reference sequence). V lost 5 bases and J 5 bases, leaving 13 bases between the germline ends. CDR3 size: 12 residues. CDR3 sequence: CAWQGEGNEQYF. The CDR3 DNA reads TGTGCCTGGCAGGGGGAGGGCAACGAGCAGTACTTC.

The chain has TRBV6-5 and TRBJ1-6; D not resolved. There are 14 residues in the CDR3. The germline gives CDR1 MNHEY, CDR2 SVGAGI. Trimming took off 4 bases at V and 7 bases at J, with 11 bases between the two ends. CDR3 sequence reads: CASSLREFNSPLHF. Here the CDR3 DNA reads TGTGCCAGCAGTTTGAGGGAGTTCAATTCACCCCTCCACTTT.